Here is one T cell receptor (beta chain) with its context. Its antigen is undetermined. Terminally differentiated effector memory CD45RA+ cells were excluded by CCR7 positive selection of CD45RO-negative cells. The CDR3 has 13 residues. V was pared by 5 bases and J by 6 bases, with 13 bases between. CDR1 and CDR2 from the germline V gene are MGHRA and YSYEKL. This sample stems from a study of shared clonotypes between healthy human individuals. Study findings and constraints: Since donors were few, the genetic and exposure-history diversity represented was limited.

Only in-frame clones appear in the TCRdb table, and some are missing; sequencing was by immunoSEQ multiplex PCR. This table holds 2 million or so clones, roughly 95% found once. The source is a man aged 18 to 29 in good health. V is TRBV4-1 and J is TRBJ1-2, with D tentatively TRBD1 (6 bases). The source material was naive CD8+ T cells sorted from blood. This CDR3 reads CASSSLRTDGYTF. CDR3 nucleotide sequence: TGCGCCAGCAGCAGCCTACGGACAGATGGCTACACCTTC.